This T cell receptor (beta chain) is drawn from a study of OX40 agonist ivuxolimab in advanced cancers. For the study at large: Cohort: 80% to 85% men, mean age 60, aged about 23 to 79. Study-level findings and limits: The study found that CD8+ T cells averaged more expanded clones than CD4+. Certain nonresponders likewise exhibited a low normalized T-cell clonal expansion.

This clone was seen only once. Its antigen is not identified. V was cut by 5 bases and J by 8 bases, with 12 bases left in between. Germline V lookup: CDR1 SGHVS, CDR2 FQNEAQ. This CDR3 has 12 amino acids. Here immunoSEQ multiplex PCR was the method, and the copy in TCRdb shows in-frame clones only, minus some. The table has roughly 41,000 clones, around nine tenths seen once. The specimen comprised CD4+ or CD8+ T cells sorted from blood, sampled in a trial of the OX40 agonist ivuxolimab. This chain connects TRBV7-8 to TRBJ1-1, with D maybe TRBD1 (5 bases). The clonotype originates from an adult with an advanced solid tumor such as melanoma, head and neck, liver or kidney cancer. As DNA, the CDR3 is TGTGCCAGCAGCCTGGGTTGGACAGAAGCTTTCTTT. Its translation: CASSLGWTEAFF.